The rows below give T cell receptor beta chains drawn from one sample of a study of T cells in Graves' hyperthyroidism and ophthalmopathy. TCRdb re-derived calls from the multiplex PCR reads in MiXCR, one entry per CDR3 protein. This sample has a few hundred thousand distinct CDR3 sequences, with around 20% found just once. Source material: blood. These receptors all come from a man aged 18 to 29 with Graves' hyperthyroidism. Both conserved end residues are part of each CDR3. The order of the fields is V gene, J gene, D gene, clone size, CDR3 protein, CDR3 DNA. D genes are given only for firm matches. Some rows mark clone size as missing; the rest say once, few, many or name a class of expanded clone.

V: TRBV18; J: TRBJ1-1; D: NA; size: NA; CDR3: CASSPTMGATEAFF; DNA: TGTGCCAGCTCACCGACCATGGGAGCCACTGAAGCTTTCTTT
V: TRBV12-3/TRBV12-4; J: TRBJ1-5; D: NA; size: many; CDR3: CASRGDTLAGQPQHF; DNA: TGTGCCAGCAGAGGGGACACTCTCGCGGGGCAGCCCCAGCATTTT
V: TRBV19; J: TRBJ1-5; D: TRBD1; size: NA; CDR3: CASSQGSPSNQPQHF; DNA: TGTGCCAGCTCACAGGGGTCTCCGAGCAATCAGCCCCAGCATTTT
V: TRBV19; J: TRBJ2-2; D: NA; size: NA; CDR3: CASSIQGSPGELFF; DNA: TGTGCCAGTAGTATTCAGGGGTCCCCCGGGGAGCTGTTTTTT
V: TRBV12-3/TRBV12-4; J: TRBJ1-5; D: TRBD1; size: NA; CDR3: CASTSPGGGQPQHF; DNA: TGTGCCAGCACCTCCCCAGGGGGCGGACAGCCCCAGCATTTT
V: TRBV7-8; J: TRBJ1-1; D: NA; size: many; CDR3: CASSLGRERNTEAFF; DNA: TGTGCCAGCAGCTTAGGACGAGAGAGGAACACTGAAGCTTTCTTT
V: TRBV28; J: TRBJ1-5; D: TRBD1; size: NA; CDR3: CASSPGQGLRQPQHF; DNA: TGTGCCAGCAGTCCCGGACAGGGTTTGAGACAGCCCCAGCATTTT
V: TRBV4-1; J: TRBJ1-4; D: NA; size: NA; CDR3: CASSPEVRGEKLFF; DNA: TGCGCCAGCAGCCCTGAGGTGAGGGGTGAAAAACTGTTTTTT
V: TRBV29-1; J: TRBJ1-1; D: NA; size: many; CDR3: CSVDPGPLGLRSHTEAFF; DNA: TGCAGCGTTGATCCGGGGCCGCTTGGTCTAAGGTCCCACACTGAAGCTTTCTTT
V: TRBV27; J: TRBJ1-2; D: TRBD1; size: many; CDR3: CASRRTGGEGGYTF; DNA: TGTGCCAGCAGACGGACAGGGGGCGAGGGTGGCTACACCTTC
V: TRBV15; J: TRBJ2-5; D: NA; size: NA; CDR3: CATSRDSTGGETQYF; DNA: TGTGCCACCAGCAGGGATAGTACGGGGGGCGAGACCCAGTACTTC
V: TRBV4-1; J: TRBJ1-1; D: TRBD1; size: few; CDR3: CASSQVAGGTGTTEAFF; DNA: TGCGCCAGCAGCCAAGTTGCAGGCGGGACAGGGACCACTGAAGCTTTCTTT
V: TRBV20-1; J: TRBJ2-7; D: TRBD2; size: many; CDR3: CSAREDLGLAGTYEQYF; DNA: TGCAGTGCTAGAGAAGACCTCGGACTAGCGGGGACCTACGAGCAGTACTTC
V: TRBV15; J: TRBJ1-1; D: NA; size: many; CDR3: CATSDLNTEAFF; DNA: TGTGCCACCAGCGACCTTAACACTGAAGCTTTCTTT
V: TRBV5-1; J: TRBJ2-3; D: TRBD2; size: NA; CDR3: CASSDTGLGVTDTQYF; DNA: TGCGCCAGCAGCGACACGGGACTAGGAGTCACAGATACGCAGTATTTT
V: TRBV7-9; J: TRBJ2-7; D: NA; size: few; CDR3: CASGTALTYEQYF; DNA: TGTGCCAGCGGCACGGCCCTGACCTACGAGCAGTACTTC
V: TRBV13; J: TRBJ1-1; D: TRBD1; size: many; CDR3: CASSLVDRATEAFF; DNA: TGTGCCAGCAGCTTGGTGGACAGGGCCACTGAAGCTTTCTTT
V: TRBV6-2/TRBV6-3; J: TRBJ2-5; D: NA; size: many; CDR3: CASSYMGGLRIETQYF; DNA: TGTGCCAGCAGTTACATGGGGGGCTTGAGGATAGAGACCCAGTACTTC
V: TRBV12-3/TRBV12-4; J: TRBJ1-2; D: NA; size: NA; CDR3: CASSLTRFGGHFGYTF; DNA: TGTGCCAGCAGTTTAACACGGTTCGGGGGGCACTTTGGCTACACCTTC
V: TRBV20-1; J: TRBJ2-5; D: TRBD1; size: many; CDR3: CSARGDRERIETQYF; DNA: TGCAGTGCTAGAGGGGACAGGGAACGAATTGAGACCCAGTACTTC
V: TRBV30; J: TRBJ1-2; D: NA; size: many; CDR3: CAWSVPGRTAYGYTF; DNA: TGTGCCTGGAGTGTACCGGGCAGGACGGCCTATGGCTACACCTTC
V: TRBV6-1; J: TRBJ2-5; D: NA; size: NA; CDR3: CASSTRRQQETQYF; DNA: TGTGCCAGCAGTACCAGACGACAGCAAGAGACCCAGTACTTC
V: TRBV28; J: TRBJ2-4; D: NA; size: many; CDR3: CASSHDRGIQYF; DNA: TGTGCCAGCAGTCACGACAGAGGCATTCAGTACTTC
V: TRBV12-5; J: TRBJ2-5; D: NA; size: NA; CDR3: CASARHGPETQYF; DNA: TGTGCTAGTGCCAGGCACGGTCCAGAGACCCAGTACTTC
V: TRBV12-3/TRBV12-4; J: TRBJ2-7; D: NA; size: few; CDR3: CASSRGSLPDEQYF; DNA: TGTGCCAGCAGTCGGGGCAGTCTCCCGGACGAGCAGTACTTC
V: TRBV7-2; J: TRBJ1-5; D: NA; size: many; CDR3: CASSFQDDQPQHF; DNA: TGTGCCAGCAGCTTCCAAGATGATCAGCCCCAGCATTTT
V: TRBV11-2; J: TRBJ1-1; D: NA; size: NA; CDR3: CASSLLQGRAGTEAFF; DNA: TGTGCCAGCAGCTTACTTCAGGGGCGAGCAGGGACTGAAGCTTTCTTT
V: TRBV12-3/TRBV12-4; J: TRBJ1-6; D: NA; size: many; CDR3: CASSLAGSYNSPLHF; DNA: TGTGCCAGCAGTTTGGCAGGATCCTATAATTCACCCCTCCACTTT
V: TRBV28; J: TRBJ1-5; D: NA; size: many; CDR3: CASSLSPGQGSPQHF; DNA: TGTGCCAGCAGTTTATCCCCAGGTCAGGGATCTCCCCAGCATTTT
V: TRBV12-3/TRBV12-4; J: TRBJ2-5; D: TRBD2; size: NA; CDR3: CASRGSGTGVKTQYF; DNA: TGTGCCAGCAGAGGAAGCGGGACTGGAGTGAAGACCCAGTACTTC
V: TRBV12-3/TRBV12-4; J: TRBJ1-6; D: NA; size: NA; CDR3: CASSAAEFAPLHF; DNA: TGTGCCAGCAGTGCCGCGGAATTTGCACCCCTCCACTTT
V: TRBV20-1; J: TRBJ2-7; D: TRBD1; size: many; CDR3: CSARNRGQVFTYEQYF; DNA: TGCAGTGCCCGGAATAGAGGACAGGTTTTCACCTACGAGCAGTACTTC
V: TRBV20-1; J: TRBJ2-2; D: TRBD1; size: NA; CDR3: CSAKRTGYTGELFF; DNA: TGCAGTGCAAAGAGGACAGGGTATACCGGGGAGCTGTTTTTT
V: TRBV2; J: TRBJ1-1; D: NA; size: many; CDR3: CASSGSSRGTEAFF; DNA: TGTGCCAGCAGTGGTTCCTCCCGCGGCACTGAAGCTTTCTTT
V: TRBV20-1; J: TRBJ1-5; D: TRBD1; size: once; CDR3: CSARTGRGSSPQHF; DNA: TGCAGTGCTCGGACAGGCCGTGGTAGTTCGCCTCAGCATTTT
V: TRBV28; J: TRBJ1-5; D: NA; size: many; CDR3: CASSTGVEGYNQPQHF; DNA: TGTGCCAGCAGCACCGGGGTGGAAGGGTACAATCAGCCCCAGCATTTT
V: TRBV6-5; J: TRBJ2-5; D: TRBD2; size: many; CDR3: CASSLSGGRQETQYF; DNA: TGTGCCAGCAGTTTGAGCGGGGGGCGTCAAGAGACCCAGTACTTC
V: TRBV12-3/TRBV12-4; J: TRBJ2-7; D: TRBD2; size: NA; CDR3: CASRFSGMMDEQYF; DNA: TGTGCCAGCAGGTTTAGCGGGATGATGGACGAGCAGTACTTC
V: TRBV6-2/TRBV6-3; J: TRBJ1-5; D: NA; size: many; CDR3: CASSLRSYNQPQHF; DNA: TGTGCCAGCAGCTTAAGGTCGTACAATCAGCCCCAGCATTTT
V: TRBV12-3/TRBV12-4; J: TRBJ2-5; D: NA; size: many; CDR3: CASRRTGGSWETQYF; DNA: TGTGCCAGCAGGAGAACGGGTGGGTCCTGGGAGACCCAGTACTTC
V: TRBV6-2/TRBV6-3; J: TRBJ1-1; D: NA; size: many; CDR3: CASRLRSRGFGEAFF; DNA: TGTGCCAGCAGACTCCGATCGCGGGGATTCGGTGAAGCTTTCTTT
V: TRBV3-1; J: TRBJ1-5; D: TRBD1; size: few; CDR3: CASSQDTGANQPQHF; DNA: TGTGCCAGCAGCCAAGATACAGGGGCCAATCAGCCCCAGCATTTT
V: TRBV12-5; J: TRBJ1-2; D: NA; size: NA; CDR3: CAITADDYGYTF; DNA: TGTGCCATCACAGCTGACGACTATGGCTACACCTTC
V: TRBV7-9; J: TRBJ2-4; D: NA; size: NA; CDR3: CASSAQGTSAKNIQYF; DNA: TGTGCCAGCAGCGCTCAGGGGACGTCCGCCAAAAACATTCAGTACTTC
V: TRBV2; J: TRBJ1-1; D: NA; size: NA; CDR3: CASRDNLNTEAFF; DNA: TGTGCCAGCAGGGACAACTTGAACACTGAAGCTTTCTTT
V: TRBV28; J: TRBJ1-1; D: NA; size: many; CDR3: CASSFWQREAFF; DNA: TGTGCCAGCAGTTTTTGGCAGCGCGAAGCTTTCTTT
V: TRBV11-2; J: TRBJ2-5; D: NA; size: many; CDR3: CASSFSRTDEETQYF; DNA: TGTGCCAGCAGCTTTTCAAGGACGGACGAAGAGACCCAGTACTTC
V: TRBV28; J: TRBJ2-5; D: TRBD2; size: many; CDR3: CASSPMVASGVQETQYF; DNA: TGTGCCAGCAGTCCCATGGTGGCTAGCGGGGTGCAAGAGACCCAGTACTTC
V: TRBV6-5; J: TRBJ2-7; D: NA; size: many; CDR3: CASSYNGEDEQYF; DNA: TGTGCCAGCAGTTACAACGGAGAGGACGAGCAGTACTTC
V: TRBV6-5; J: TRBJ1-1; D: NA; size: many; CDR3: CASSYSRRVGIGTEAFF; DNA: TGTGCCAGCAGTTACTCACGTAGGGTGGGTATCGGCACTGAAGCTTTCTTT
V: TRBV12-3/TRBV12-4; J: TRBJ1-1; D: NA; size: many; CDR3: CASDTNEGERSSAEAFF; DNA: TGTGCCAGCGACACCAATGAGGGGGAGAGGTCTAGCGCTGAAGCTTTCTTT